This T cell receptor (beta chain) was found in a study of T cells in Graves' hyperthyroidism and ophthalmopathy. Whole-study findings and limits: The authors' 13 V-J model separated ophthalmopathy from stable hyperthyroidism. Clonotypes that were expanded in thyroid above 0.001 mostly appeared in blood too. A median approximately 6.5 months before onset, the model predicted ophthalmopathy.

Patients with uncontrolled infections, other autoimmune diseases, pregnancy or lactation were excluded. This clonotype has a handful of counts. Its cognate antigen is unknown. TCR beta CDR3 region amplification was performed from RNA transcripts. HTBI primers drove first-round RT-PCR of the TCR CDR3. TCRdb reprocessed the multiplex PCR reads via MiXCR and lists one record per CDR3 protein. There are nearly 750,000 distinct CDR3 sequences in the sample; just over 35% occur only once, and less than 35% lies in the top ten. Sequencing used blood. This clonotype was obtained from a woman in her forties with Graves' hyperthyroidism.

The CDR3 sequence is CASRNTYRDREAFF. The CDR3, as DNA: TGTGCCAGCAGAAACACTTACCGGGACAGGGAAGCTTTCTTT. This chain connects TRBV12-3 or TRBV12-4 to TRBJ1-1, with 8 bases fitting TRBD1. Trimming removed 6 bases from V and 8 bases from J; junction bases left unmatched: 11. CDR3 length: 14 amino acids.